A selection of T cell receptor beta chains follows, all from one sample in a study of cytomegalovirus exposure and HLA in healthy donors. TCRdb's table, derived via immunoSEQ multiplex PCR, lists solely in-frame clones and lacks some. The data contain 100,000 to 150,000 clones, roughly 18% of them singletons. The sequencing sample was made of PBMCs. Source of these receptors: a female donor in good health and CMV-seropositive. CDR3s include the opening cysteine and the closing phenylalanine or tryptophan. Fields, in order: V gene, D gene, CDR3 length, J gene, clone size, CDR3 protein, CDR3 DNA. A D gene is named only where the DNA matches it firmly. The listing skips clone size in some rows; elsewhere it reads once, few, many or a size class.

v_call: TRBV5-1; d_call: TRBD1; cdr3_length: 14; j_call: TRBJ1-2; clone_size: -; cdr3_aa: CASSLTGGDNGYTF; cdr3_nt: TGCGCCAGCAGCTTGACAGGGGGCGACAATGGCTACACCTTC
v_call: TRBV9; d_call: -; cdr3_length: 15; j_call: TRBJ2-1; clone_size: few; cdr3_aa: CASLSWGPRYNEQFF; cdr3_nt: TGTGCCAGCCTTAGCTGGGGCCCGAGGTACAATGAGCAGTTCTTC
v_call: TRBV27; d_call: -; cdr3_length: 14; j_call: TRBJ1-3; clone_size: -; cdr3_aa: CASSLSGFENTIYF; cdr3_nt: TGTGCCAGCAGTTTATCCGGTTTCGAAAACACCATATATTTT
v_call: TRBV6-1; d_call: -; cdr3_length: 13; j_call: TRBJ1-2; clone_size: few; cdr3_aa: CASSERADRGYTF; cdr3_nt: TGTGCCAGCAGTGAGAGAGCGGATCGGGGCTACACCTTC
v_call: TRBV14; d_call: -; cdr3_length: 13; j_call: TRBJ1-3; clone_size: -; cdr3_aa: CASSFSSGNTIYF; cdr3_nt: TGTGCCAGCAGCTTTAGCTCTGGAAACACCATATATTTT
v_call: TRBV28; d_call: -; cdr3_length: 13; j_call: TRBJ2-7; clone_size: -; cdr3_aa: CASSLGPSAEQYF; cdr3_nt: TGTGCCAGCAGTCTGGGGCCTAGTGCCGAGCAGTACTTC
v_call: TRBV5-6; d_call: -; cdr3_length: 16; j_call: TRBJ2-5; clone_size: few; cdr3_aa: CASSLGIGESGRTQYF; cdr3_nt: TGTGCCAGCAGCTTGGGTATCGGCGAGTCTGGGCGGACCCAGTACTTC
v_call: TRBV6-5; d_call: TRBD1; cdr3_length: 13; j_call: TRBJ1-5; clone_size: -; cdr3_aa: CASRGTGTQPQHF; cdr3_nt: TGTGCCAGCAGAGGGACAGGGACCCAGCCCCAGCATTTT
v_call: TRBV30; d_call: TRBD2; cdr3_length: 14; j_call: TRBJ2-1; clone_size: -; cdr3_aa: CAWTGGRAYNEQFF; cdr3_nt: TGTGCCTGGACCGGCGGGAGGGCCTACAATGAGCAGTTCTTC
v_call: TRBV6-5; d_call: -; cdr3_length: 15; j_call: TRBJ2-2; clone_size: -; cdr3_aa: CASTLSAGITGELFF; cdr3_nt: TGTGCCAGCACCCTTTCCGCAGGAATCACCGGGGAGCTGTTTTTT
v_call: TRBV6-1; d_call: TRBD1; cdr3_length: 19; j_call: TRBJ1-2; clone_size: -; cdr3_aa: CASSESWPTGNPKNYGYTF; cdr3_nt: TGTGCCAGCAGTGAATCCTGGCCGACAGGGAACCCCAAGAACTATGGCTACACCTTC
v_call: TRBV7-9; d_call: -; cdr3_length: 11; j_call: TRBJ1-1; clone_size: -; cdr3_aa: CASSLRAEAFF; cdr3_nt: TGTGCCAGCAGCTTGAGAGCAGAAGCTTTCTTT
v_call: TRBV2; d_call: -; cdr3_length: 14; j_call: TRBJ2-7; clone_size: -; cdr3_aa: CASIGLLQGPEQYF; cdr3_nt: TGTGCCAGCATTGGCTTGCTACAGGGTCCCGAGCAGTACTTC
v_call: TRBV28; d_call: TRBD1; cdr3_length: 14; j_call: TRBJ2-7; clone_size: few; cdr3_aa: CASSLGQGVYEQYF; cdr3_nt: TGTGCCAGCAGTTTAGGGCAGGGGGTTTACGAGCAGTACTTC
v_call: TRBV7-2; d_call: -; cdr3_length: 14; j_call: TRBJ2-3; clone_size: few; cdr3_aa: CASSLQPGPDTQYF; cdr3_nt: TGTGCCAGCAGCCTCCAACCCGGTCCGGATACGCAGTATTTT
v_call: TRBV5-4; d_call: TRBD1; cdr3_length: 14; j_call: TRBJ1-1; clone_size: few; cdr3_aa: CASSLQGQGSEAFF; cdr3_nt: TGTGCCAGCAGCTTACAAGGACAGGGCAGCGAGGCTTTCTTT
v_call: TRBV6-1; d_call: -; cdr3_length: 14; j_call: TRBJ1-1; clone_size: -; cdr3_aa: CASSSRPRGAEAFF; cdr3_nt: TGTGCCAGCAGTTCAAGACCCCGCGGCGCTGAAGCTTTCTTT
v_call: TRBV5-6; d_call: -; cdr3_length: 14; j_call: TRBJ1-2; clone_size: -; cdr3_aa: CASSLSWPHYGYTF; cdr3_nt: TGTGCCAGCAGCTTGTCCTGGCCGCACTATGGCTACACCTTC
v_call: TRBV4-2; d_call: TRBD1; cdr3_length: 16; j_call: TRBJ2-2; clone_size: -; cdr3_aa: CASSQDTGGNTGELFF; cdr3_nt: TGTGCCAGCAGCCAAGACACAGGGGGGAACACCGGGGAGCTGTTTTTT
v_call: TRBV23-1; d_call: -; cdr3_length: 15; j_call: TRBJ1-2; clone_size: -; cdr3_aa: CASSHPKPRGNGYTF; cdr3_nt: TGCGCCAGCAGTCACCCTAAACCACGGGGGAATGGCTACACCTTC
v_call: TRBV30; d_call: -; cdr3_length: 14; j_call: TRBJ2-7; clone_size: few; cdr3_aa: CAGGYGSFLSEQYF; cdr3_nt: TGTGCCGGGGGCTACGGGTCGTTCCTGAGCGAGCAGTACTTC
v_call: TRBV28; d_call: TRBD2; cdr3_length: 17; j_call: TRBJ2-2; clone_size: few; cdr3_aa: CANQTRTSGIPTGELFF; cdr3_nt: TGTGCCAACCAAACAAGGACTAGCGGGATACCCACCGGGGAGCTGTTTTTT
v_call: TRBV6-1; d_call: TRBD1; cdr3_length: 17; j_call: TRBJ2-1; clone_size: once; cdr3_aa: CASSGRTGVRFYNEQFF; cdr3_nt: TGTGCCAGCAGTGGTCGGACAGGGGTGAGGTTCTACAATGAGCAGTTCTTC
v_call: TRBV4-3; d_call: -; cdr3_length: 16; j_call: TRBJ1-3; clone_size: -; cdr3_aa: CASSQDARSIGNTIYF; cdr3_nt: TGCGCCAGCAGCCAAGACGCCCGCAGTATTGGAAACACCATATATTTT
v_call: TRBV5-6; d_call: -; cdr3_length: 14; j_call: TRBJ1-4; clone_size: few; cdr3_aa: CASSLGVFNEKLFF; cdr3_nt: TGTGCCAGCAGCTTGGGAGTTTTCAATGAAAAACTGTTTTTT
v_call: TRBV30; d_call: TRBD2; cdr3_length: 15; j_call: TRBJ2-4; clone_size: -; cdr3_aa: CAWSVRGGGALIQYF; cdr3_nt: TGTGCCTGGAGTGTACGAGGCGGGGGGGCTCTCATTCAGTACTTC
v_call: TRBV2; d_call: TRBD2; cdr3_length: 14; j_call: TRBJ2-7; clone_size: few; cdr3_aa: CASTAGEVTYEQYF; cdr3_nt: TGTGCCAGCACGGCGGGGGAAGTAACCTACGAGCAGTACTTC
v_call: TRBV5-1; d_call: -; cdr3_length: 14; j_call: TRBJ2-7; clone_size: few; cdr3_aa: CASSLEQIGTEQYF; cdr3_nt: TGCGCCAGCAGCTTGGAACAGATCGGAACTGAGCAGTACTTC
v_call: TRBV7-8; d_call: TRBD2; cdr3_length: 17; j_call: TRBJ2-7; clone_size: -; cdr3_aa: CASSFRLAGRAGYEQYF; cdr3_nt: TGTGCCAGCAGCTTCCGACTAGCGGGGCGCGCAGGGTACGAGCAGTACTTC
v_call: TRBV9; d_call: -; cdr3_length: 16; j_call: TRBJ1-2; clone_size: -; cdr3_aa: CASSVGVSGANYGYTF; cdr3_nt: TGTGCCAGCAGCGTAGGAGTATCAGGGGCTAACTATGGCTACACCTTC
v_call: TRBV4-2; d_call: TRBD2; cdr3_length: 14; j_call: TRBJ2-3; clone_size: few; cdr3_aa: CASASGASTDTQYF; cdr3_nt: TGTGCCAGCGCAAGCGGGGCGTCCACAGATACGCAGTATTTT
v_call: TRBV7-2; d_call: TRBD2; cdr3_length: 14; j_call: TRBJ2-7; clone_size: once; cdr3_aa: CASSQLAGPYEQYF; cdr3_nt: TGTGCCAGCAGCCAACTAGCGGGACCCTACGAGCAGTACTTC
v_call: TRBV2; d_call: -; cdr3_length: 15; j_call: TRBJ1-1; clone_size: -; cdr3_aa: CASSEAARVDTEAFF; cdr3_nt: TGTGCCAGCAGTGAAGCGGCCAGGGTGGACACTGAAGCTTTCTTT
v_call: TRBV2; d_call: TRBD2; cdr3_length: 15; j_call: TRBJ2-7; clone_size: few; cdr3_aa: CATGGGIDTPYEQYF; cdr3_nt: TGTGCCACCGGGGGGGGTATAGACACGCCCTACGAGCAGTACTTC
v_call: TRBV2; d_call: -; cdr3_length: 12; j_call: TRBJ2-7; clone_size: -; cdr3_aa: CASSRQIYEQYF; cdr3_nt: TGTGCCAGCAGTAGACAGATCTACGAGCAGTACTTC
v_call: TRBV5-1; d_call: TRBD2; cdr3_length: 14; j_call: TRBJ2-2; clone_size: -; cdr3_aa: CASSPGTSAGELFF; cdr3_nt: TGCGCCAGCAGCCCCGGGACTAGTGCCGGGGAGCTGTTTTTT
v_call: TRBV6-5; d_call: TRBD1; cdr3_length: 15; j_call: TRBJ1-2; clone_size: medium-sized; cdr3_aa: CASTPGQVPSYGYTF; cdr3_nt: TGTGCCAGCACCCCAGGACAGGTCCCATCCTATGGCTACACCTTC
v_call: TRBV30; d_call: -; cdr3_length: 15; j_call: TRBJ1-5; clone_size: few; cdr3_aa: CAWTWGPYSNQPQHF; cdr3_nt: TGTGCCTGGACCTGGGGGCCCTATAGCAATCAGCCCCAGCATTTT
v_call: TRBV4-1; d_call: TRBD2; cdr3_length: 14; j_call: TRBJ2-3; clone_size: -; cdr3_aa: CASSKRENIDTQYF; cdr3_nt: TGCGCCAGCAGCAAGCGGGAGAATATAGATACGCAGTATTTT
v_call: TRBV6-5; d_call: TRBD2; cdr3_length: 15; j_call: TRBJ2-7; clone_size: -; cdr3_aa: CASSYSGRANYEQYF; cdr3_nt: TGTGCCAGCAGTTACAGCGGGAGGGCTAACTACGAGCAGTACTTC
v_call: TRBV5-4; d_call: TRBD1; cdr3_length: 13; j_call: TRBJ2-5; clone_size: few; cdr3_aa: CASSSGGGETQYF; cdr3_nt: TGTGCCAGCAGCTCAGGGGGCGGGGAGACCCAGTACTTC